This record covers a single TCR beta chain. The method was immunoSEQ multiplex PCR; TCRdb's version includes in-frame clones alone and lacks a portion of them. The data contain over 450,000 clones, roughly 74% of them singletons. The V gene end was trimmed by 6 bases and the J gene end by 2 bases; junction bases not matched to a gene: 9. Germline CDR1 SQVTM, CDR2 ANQGSEA. CDR3 length: 15 residues. The data are from a study of shared T cell receptors in the human thymus. These same records also appear under a second study, on human thymus T cells. That source adds: The sample donors, healthy Finnish infants, were having corrective surgery for congenital heart defects. Resections removed during corrective heart surgery provided the thymus tissue used. An apparent bias in V and J gene usage was seen in thymic and blood repertoires. The related literature has documented a marked overlap of thymic repertoires among unrelated individuals.

Input material: thymocytes. V is TRBV29-1 and J is TRBJ2-3; 9 bases are shared with TRBD2. The clonotype originates from a boy in the first two years of life with a congenital heart defect. The CDR3 here is CSVASTSGSTDTQYF. The CDR3 nucleotides are TGCAGCGTCGCCTCGACTAGCGGATCCACAGATACGCAGTATTTT.